The 7 T cell receptor beta chains in this list originate from one sample, sequenced in a study of regulatory T cells in long-lasting Graves disease. The time point was: newly diagnosed GD, antithyroid drugs for less than 3 months. There was RNA extracted from PBMCs, and the TCR library was made from it. Relying on iRepertoire HTBI primers and Arm-PCR of CDR3 regions, the team built TCR beta libraries. TCRdb redid the calling of the multiplex PCR reads with MiXCR, one entry per CDR3 protein. The sample lists more than 450,000 distinct CDR3 sequences, around 12% seen once, with approximately 9% in the top ten. The sample was also linked to a second study, of T cells in Graves' hyperthyroidism and ophthalmopathy.

Source: peripheral blood mononuclear cells (PBMCs), taken at new diagnosis, from a patient treated with antithyroid drugs. The origin of the receptors is a woman in her thirties with Graves disease.

This clonotype has ten or more counts. V and J are TRBV12-3 or TRBV12-4 and TRBJ1-1; 10 positions agree with TRBD1. V lost 5 bases and J lost 7; bases outside the gene matches: 4. This CDR3 contains 13 residues. CDR3 loop: CASSLGTGVEAFF. CDR3 in DNA: TGTGCCAGCAGTCTCGGGACAGGGGTTGAAGCTTTCTTT.

V is TRBV9 and J is TRBJ2-2; a possible D gene is TRBD2 (6 bases). Germline V gives CDR1 SGDLS, CDR2 YYNGEE. This CDR3 is built from 16 residues. Between the trimmed V and J ends, which lost 0 bases and 0 bases, there was a span of 9 bases. CDR3 sequence reads: CASSVGRGTNTGELFF. The CDR3 region has the DNA TGTGCCAGCAGCGTAGGTCGCGGGACGAACACCGGGGAGCTGTTTTTT.

This clonotype has at least ten counts. The rearrangement links TRBV2 to TRBJ2-6; D remains unclear. The V gene lost 7 bases and the J gene lost 3 bases, with 16 bases spanning the gap. CDR3 length: 16 amino acids. Looked up from germline, CDR1 is SNHLY and CDR2 is FYNNEI. The CDR3 spells CASTSIATVGANVLTF. The CDR3 DNA reads as TGTGCCAGCACCTCCATTGCTACAGTTGGGGCCAACGTCCTGACTTTC.

The chain couples TRBV12-3 or TRBV12-4 to TRBJ2-3, with TRBD2 matching 12 bases. CDR3 size: 16 residues. J was trimmed by 3 bases and V by 5 bases; bases with no gene match: 6. The CDR3: CASSPKGLAGTDTQYF. CDR3 DNA: TGTGCCAGCAGTCCAAAAGGACTAGCGGGGACAGATACGCAGTATTTT.

This clonotype occurred many times. V is TRBV2 and J is TRBJ1-5; the match to TRBD1 covers 8 bases. Germline CDR1 is SNHLY and CDR2 is FYNNEI. This CDR3 spans 14 amino acids. V was pared by 5 bases and J by 3 bases, with 3 bases of the junction left unmatched. CDR3 sequence reads: CASSSDRVNQPQHF. The CDR3 nucleotides read TGTGCCAGCAGTTCGGACAGGGTCAATCAGCCCCAGCATTTT.

This clonotype was counted a few times. The rearrangement joins TRBV19 to TRBJ1-2, with TRBD1 matching 8 bases. CDR1 and CDR2 from the germline V gene are LNHDA and SQIVND (reference sequence). This CDR3 contains 17 residues. With 3 bases clipped from V and 0 bases from J, the junction kept 9 bases outside the gene matches. CDR3 nucleotide sequence: TGTGCCAGTAGTATTTCGACAGGGGAAGGAGCTAACTATGGCTACACCTTC. Residues: CASSISTGEGANYGYTF.

The V call is TRBV6-1, the J call TRBJ2-3; 7 positions match TRBD1. The length of the CDR3 is 15 residues. V gave up 3 bases and J gave up 2 bases; unmatched junction bases: 5. The germline CDR1 and CDR2 sequences are MNHNS and SASEGT. CDR3 DNA: TGTGCCAGCAGTGAGACAGGGTTATTCACAGATACGCAGTATTTT. Encoded protein: CASSETGLFTDTQYF.